This passage covers 19 T cell receptor beta chains from one sample sequenced in a study of T cells in Graves' hyperthyroidism and ophthalmopathy. Template material for amplifying TCR beta CDR3 regions consisted of RNA transcripts. The study used the HTBI primer set for a first-round RT-PCR of the TCR CDR3. TCRdb analysed the multiplex PCR reads with MiXCR anew, one entry per CDR3 protein. The sample contains approximately 600,000 distinct CDR3 sequences, about 15% of which appear only once. The sample taken for sequencing was blood. Receptors originate from a woman aged 40 to 55 with Graves' ophthalmopathy.

V gene TRBV11-1 combines with J gene TRBJ2-5; TRBD1 agrees at 12 bases. The ends lost 4 bases at V and 4 bases at J; junction bases unmatched: 10. The CDR3 spans 17 residues. Germline CDR1 and CDR2: SGHAT and FQDESV (reference sequence). The CDR3 loop is CASSSGTGGAEGETQYF. The CDR3 DNA follows: TGTGCCAGCAGCTCCGGGACAGGGGGCGCGGAGGGAGAGACCCAGTACTTC. The whole variable domain, remainder taken from reference TRBV11-1 and TRBJ2-5, is EAEVAQSPRYKITEKSQAVAFWCDPISGHATLYWYRQILGQGPELLVQFQDESVVDDSQLPKDRFSAERLKGVDSTLKIQPAELGDSAMYLCASSSGTGGAEGETQYFGPGTRLLVL.

This clonotype was counted ten times or more. The chain employs TRBV28 and TRBJ2-2; D possibly matches TRBD1 or TRBD2 (5 bases each). Germline values: CDR1 MDHEN, CDR2 SYDVKM. Trimming removed 7 bases at V and 4 bases at J, with 13 bases between. The CDR3 sequence is 14 residues long. In DNA, the CDR3 is TGTGCCAGCACCGTGGGACGGCTCACCGGGGAGCTGTTTTTT. This translates into CASTVGRLTGELFF.

This clonotype came up a few times. A single base separates this from a much larger clone, so it may be a read error. The chain links TRBV7-8 to TRBJ1-2; D uncertain. Trimming stripped 1 base from V and 6 bases from J, with 6 bases between. Germline V gives CDR1 SGHVS, CDR2 FQNEAQ. The CDR3 has 12 residues. CDR3 region: CASSLEPDGYTF. CDR3 bases: TGTGCCAGCAGCTTAGAACCGGATGGCTACACCTTC.

The DNA for the CDR3 is TGTGCCAGCAGCTCTCGGACAGGGATAGGCGGGGAGCTGTTTTTT. Translating gives CASSSRTGIGGELFF. The chain employs TRBV5-4 and TRBJ2-2, with 8 bases that match TRBD1. The CDR3 has 15 residues. Trimming cost V 3 bases and J 7 bases; bases outside gene matches: 8. Germline CDR1 SGHNT, CDR2 YYREEE (reference sequence).

This rearrangement joins TRBV27 to TRBJ2-2; D is unclear. The V and J ends lost 1 base and 0 bases respectively, with 9 bases between them. Germline V CDR1 and CDR2: MNHEY, SMNVEV (reference sequence). There are 16 residues in the CDR3. The chain's CDR3 is CASSLFQPANTGELFF. The CDR3 bases are TGTGCCAGCAGTTTATTTCAGCCGGCGAACACCGGGGAGCTGTTTTTT.

This chain uses TRBV6-2 or TRBV6-3 with TRBJ1-4; TRBD1 might be the D (5 bases). Germline V gene lookup returns CDR1 MNHEY and CDR2 SVGEGT. This CDR3 comprises 16 residues. V lost 6 bases to trimming and J lost 5 bases, with 19 bases between them. CDR3 nucleotide sequence: TGTGCCAGCAGACCCGACAGAAGTGGACCCAATGAAAAACTGTTTTTT. Translating it yields CASRPDRSGPNEKLFF.

The chain is built from TRBV7-2 and TRBJ2-7, with 14 bases fitting TRBD2. Germline values: CDR1 SGHTA, CDR2 FQGNSA. The J segment lost 4 bases and the V segment lost 6 bases, leaving 2 bases of the junction unmatched. CDR3 size: 14 residues. The CDR3 reads CASRTSGREYEQYF. Here the CDR3 DNA reads TGTGCCAGCAGGACTAGCGGGAGGGAATACGAGCAGTACTTC.

About this clonotype: One end of the junction does not line up with germline, which may come from a read error. This chain uses TRBV4-2 with TRBJ2-2; 7 bases are shared with TRBD2. The germline CDR1 and CDR2 sequences are LGHNA and YNFKEQ. The CDR3 totals 16 residues. The CDR3 bases are TGTGCCAGCAGCCAAATCGGCGGGAGCCCCACCGGGGAGCCGTTTTTT. Protein sequence: CASSQIGGSPTGEPFF.

This clonotype showed up many times. This chain uses TRBV7-9 with TRBJ2-5; 9 positions agree with TRBD2. The CDR3 has 11 residues. Looked up from germline, CDR1 is SEHNR and CDR2 is FQNEAQ (reference sequence). This CDR3 is CSGGYQETQYF. In DNA form, the CDR3 reads TGTAGCGGGGGGTACCAAGAGACCCAGTACTTC.

This clonotype was seen many times. The chain joins TRBV20-1 to TRBJ2-5; 11 bases are shared with TRBD1. From germline, CDR1 is DFQATT and CDR2 SNEGSKA (reference sequence). Germline trimming cut 5 bases from V and 5 bases from J; bases unmatched to any gene: 4. CDR3 length: 13 residues. The DNA of the CDR3 is TGCAGTGCTTGGACAGGGGGCAGGGAGACCCAGTACTTC. Residues: CSAWTGGRETQYF.

This clonotype was observed at least ten times. The V gene is TRBV2, the J gene TRBJ1-1, with 9 bases aligning to TRBD1. The V segment lost 7 bases and the J segment 0 bases; nucleotides outside the gene matches: 3. Germline CDR1 SNHLY, CDR2 FYNNEI. The CDR3 covers 14 residues. The CDR3 region has the DNA TGTGCCAGCAACGGACAGGGGATGAACACTGAAGCTTTCTTT. Its translation: CASNGQGMNTEAFF.

This clonotype was counted many times. The genes are TRBV6-5 and TRBJ1-1; D is undetermined. The germline CDR1 and CDR2 sequences are MNHEY and SVGAGI. V shed 2 bases and J shed 8 bases, with 9 bases lying between them. The CDR3 length is 12 residues. The CDR3 region has the DNA TGTGCCAGCAGTTACGCGACCGAGGAAGCTTTCTTT. This sequence encodes CASSYATEEAFF.

This clonotype came up many times. The chain carries TRBV12-3 or TRBV12-4 and TRBJ1-1, with D unresolved. The V and J ends lost 6 bases and 3 bases respectively, with 5 bases between them. CDR3 size: 11 residues. CDR3 region: CASRRDTEAFF. The CDR3 coding sequence is TGTGCCAGCAGACGAGACACTGAAGCTTTCTTT.

Many counts were recorded for this clonotype. This chain joins TRBV6-2 or TRBV6-3 and TRBJ1-1; D possibly corresponds to TRBD1 (5 bases). Germline V gene sequence: CDR1 MNHEY, CDR2 SVGEGT. The CDR3 consists of 14 residues. V was cut by 4 bases and J by 2 bases, with 11 bases left in between. The CDR3 sequence is CASSFDSLNTEAFF. The DNA of the CDR3 is TGTGCCAGCAGTTTTGACAGCTTAAACACTGAAGCTTTCTTT.

This clonotype has at least ten counts. The chain uses TRBV6-4 and TRBJ1-2; a weak D match, TRBD1 (6 bases). Germline CDR1 reads MRHNA; CDR2 reads SNTAGT. This CDR3 has 17 amino acids. V gave up 1 base and J gave up 4 bases, with 19 bases separating them. As DNA, the CDR3 is TGTGCCAGCAGTGACTACACAGCTACAGGGACCGGCTATGGCTACACCTTC. Translating gives CASSDYTATGTGYGYTF.

This clonotype occurred many times. V is TRBV20-1 and J is TRBJ2-7, with D tentatively TRBD2 (6 bases). Per the germline V gene, CDR1 is DFQATT and CDR2 is SNEGSKA (reference sequence). The CDR3 runs to 14 residues. Trimming stripped 5 bases from V and 0 bases from J, with 14 bases between. As DNA, the CDR3 is TGCAGTGCTGGACCACTCGGGGGCTCCTACGAGCAGTACTTC. This encodes CSAGPLGGSYEQYF.

The chain has TRBV27 and TRBJ1-1; D is possibly TRBD1 (5 bases). The CDR3 runs 14 residues. Trimming pared 0 bases from V and 7 bases from J, leaving 12 bases between. Germline V CDR1 and CDR2: MNHEY, SMNVEV (reference sequence). The CDR3 here is CASSLSGGADEAFF. As DNA, the CDR3 is TGTGCCAGCAGTTTATCGGGGGGAGCGGATGAAGCTTTCTTT.

This clonotype came up many times. J is TRBJ2-5 and V is TRBV12-3 or TRBV12-4; tentatively, D is TRBD1 (6 bases). Trimming cost V 3 bases and J 5 bases, with 13 bases left between them. The CDR3 totals 14 residues. The CDR3 coding sequence is TGTGCCAGCAGTTTGGGGGCTAGCATCGAGACCCAGTACTTC. Encoded protein: CASSLGASIETQYF.

The sample holds many counts of this clonotype. The chain has TRBV7-9 and TRBJ2-7; unclear D gene. CDR1 SEHNR and CDR2 FQNEAQ come from the germline V gene (reference sequence). This CDR3 comprises 13 residues. Trimming pared 5 bases from V and 4 bases from J, leaving 12 bases between. The CDR3 loop reads CASSIGDGYEQYF. The CDR3 DNA follows: TGTGCCAGCAGCATAGGAGACGGATACGAGCAGTACTTC.